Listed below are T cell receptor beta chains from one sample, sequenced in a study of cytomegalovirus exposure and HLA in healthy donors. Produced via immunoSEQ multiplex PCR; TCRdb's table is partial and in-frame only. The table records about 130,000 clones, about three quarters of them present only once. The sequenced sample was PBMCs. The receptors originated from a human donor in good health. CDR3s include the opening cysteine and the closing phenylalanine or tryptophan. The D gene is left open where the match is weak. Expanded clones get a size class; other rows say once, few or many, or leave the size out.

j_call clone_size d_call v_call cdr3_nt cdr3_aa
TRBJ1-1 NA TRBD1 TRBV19 TGTGCCAGTAGAGCGGACAGGGGGAGACCTGAAGCTTTCTTT CASRADRGRPEAFF
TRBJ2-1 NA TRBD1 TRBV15 TGTGCCACCAGCAGTAGGGGGCGGGTAACCTACAATGAGCAGTTCTTC CATSSRGRVTYNEQFF
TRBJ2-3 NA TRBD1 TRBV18 TGTGCCAGCTCACCACTTAGACAGGGCGCCACAGATACGCAGTATTTT CASSPLRQGATDTQYF
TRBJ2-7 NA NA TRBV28 TGTGCCAGCACAGGGGCCCCCTCCTACGAGCAGTACTTC CASTGAPSYEQYF
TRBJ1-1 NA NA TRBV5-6 TGTGCCAGCAGCGATCTCACTATTAACACTGAAGCTTTCTTT CASSDLTINTEAFF
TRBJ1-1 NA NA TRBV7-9 TGTTCCAGCAGCCCCGGACAGATGAACACTGAAGCTTTCTTT CSSSPGQMNTEAFF
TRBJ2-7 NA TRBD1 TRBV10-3 TGTGCCATCAGTGGACCGGGACAGGGGAACCACGAGCAGTACTTC CAISGPGQGNHEQYF
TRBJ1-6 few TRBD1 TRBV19 TGTGCCAGTAAGGGGACAGGGGACTCACCCCTCCACTTT CASKGTGDSPLHF
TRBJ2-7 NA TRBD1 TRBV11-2 TGTGCCAGCAGCGGCCGGGACAGTTTGGGAGTTTTTTCCTACGAGCAGTACTTC CASSGRDSLGVFSYEQYF
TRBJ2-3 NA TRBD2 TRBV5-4 TGTGCCAGCAGCTTGGTTAGCGGGAGGGCCCTAAACACAGATACGCAGTATTTT CASSLVSGRALNTDTQYF
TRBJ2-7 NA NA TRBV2 TGTGCCAGCAGGGCGGGACTTATCTCCTACGAGCAGTACTTC CASRAGLISYEQYF
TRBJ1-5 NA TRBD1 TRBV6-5 TGTGCCAGCAGCACCGACAGGGAAAGCAATCAGCCCCAGCATTTT CASSTDRESNQPQHF
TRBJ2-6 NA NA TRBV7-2 TGTGCCAGCAGCTTAGCCGCCCAGGGGCACTCTGGGGCCAACGTCCTGACTTTC CASSLAAQGHSGANVLTF
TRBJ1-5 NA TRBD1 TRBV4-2 TGTGCCAGCAGCCAAGAAGACAGGGAAGATCAGCCCCAGCATTTT CASSQEDREDQPQHF
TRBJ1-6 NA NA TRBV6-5 TGTGCCAGCAGGCCACAGGGTTATAATTCACCCCTCCACTTT CASRPQGYNSPLHF
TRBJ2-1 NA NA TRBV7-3 TGTGCCAGCAGCTTACCAGGGTGGCCGATGCAGTTCTTC CASSLPGWPMQFF
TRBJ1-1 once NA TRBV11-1 TGTGCCAGCAGCTTATCCAGGAACACTGAAGCTTTCTTT CASSLSRNTEAFF
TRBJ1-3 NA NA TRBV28 TGTGCCAGCAGGACAACCGCAACAAACACCATATATTTT CASRTTATNTIYF
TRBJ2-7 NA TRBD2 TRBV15 TGTGCCACCAGCAGAGGTACTAGCGGAGGGAGCTCCTACGAGCAGTACTTC CATSRGTSGGSSYEQYF
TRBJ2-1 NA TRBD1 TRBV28 TGTGCCAGCTCCCGGGACAGGGTAAAAAATGAGCAGTTCTTC CASSRDRVKNEQFF
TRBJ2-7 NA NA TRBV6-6 TGTGCCAGCACCCATAGGGGACAAACCTACGAGCAGTACTTC CASTHRGQTYEQYF
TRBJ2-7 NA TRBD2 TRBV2 TGTGCCAGCAGCGGACTAGCGGGGGGCCCGGCCCCCTACGAGCAGTACTTC CASSGLAGGPAPYEQYF
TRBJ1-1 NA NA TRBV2 TGTGCCAGCAGTTCGAGGACTGAAGCTTTCTTT CASSSRTEAFF
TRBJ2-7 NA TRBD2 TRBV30 TGTGCCTGGGAAGGTAGCGGGGGGACCTACGAGCAGTACTTC CAWEGSGGTYEQYF
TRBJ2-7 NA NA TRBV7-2 TGTGCCAGCAGCACCGGACTTTCCTACGAGCAGTACTTC CASSTGLSYEQYF
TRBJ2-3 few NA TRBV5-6 TGTGCCAGCAGCTTGATTAACTCAGGAGATACGCAGTATTTT CASSLINSGDTQYF
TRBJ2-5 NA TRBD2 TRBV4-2 TGTGCCAGCAGCCAAGACTCGGCGGGAGCTTACGAGACCCAGTACTTC CASSQDSAGAYETQYF
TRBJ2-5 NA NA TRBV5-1 TGCGCCAGCAGCTTAGTCCGGTCGGAGACCCAGTACTTC CASSLVRSETQYF
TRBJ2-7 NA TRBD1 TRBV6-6 TGTGCCAGCAGTTACTCGATCCCAGGGGGCTACGAGCAGTACTTC CASSYSIPGGYEQYF
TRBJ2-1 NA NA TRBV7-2 TGTGCCAGCAGCTTATCGGCCCGGGTTCGTGAGCAGTTCTTC CASSLSARVREQFF
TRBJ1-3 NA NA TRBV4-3 TGCGCCAGCAGCCAAAGTCACAACCCCGAATCCACCATATATTTT CASSQSHNPESTIYF
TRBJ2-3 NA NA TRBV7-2 TGTGCCAGCAGCTTAGCAGCTAACACAGATACGCAGTATTTT CASSLAANTDTQYF
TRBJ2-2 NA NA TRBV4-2 TGTGCCAGCAGCCAAGTCACCGGGGAGCTGTTCTTT CASSQVTGELFF
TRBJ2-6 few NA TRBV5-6 TGTGCCAGCAGCTTGACCCAGGGGCCCCTGAACGTCCTGACTTTC CASSLTQGPLNVLTF
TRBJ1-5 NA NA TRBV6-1 TGTGCCAGCAGTGAACTGGGACACCCCAATCAGCCCCAGCATTTT CASSELGHPNQPQHF
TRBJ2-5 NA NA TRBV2 TGTGCCAGCAGTGATCCGCTCGGATCCGTGCGGGAGACCCAGTACTTC CASSDPLGSVRETQYF
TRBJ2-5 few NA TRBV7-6 TGTGCCAGCAGCTTAGAATCGGGTCGTGGGGAGACCCAGTACTTC CASSLESGRGETQYF